This T cell receptor (beta chain) derives from a study of graft-versus-host responses after intestinal transplantation. Study-wide results and limits: Subjects displaying graft-donor T cell macrochimerism possessed elevated graft-versus-host to host-versus-graft clonal ratios inside allografts.

For this clone: Its specificity is not known. A junction boundary mismatches the germline segment, possibly from a read error.

Here immunoSEQ multiplex PCR was the method, and the copy in TCRdb shows in-frame clones only, minus some. The sample has some 120,000 clones; roughly nine tenths are singletons. This CDR3 spans 14 amino acids. The germline V gene encodes CDR1 MNHNY and CDR2 SVGAGI (reference sequence). The sequence derives from a human donor who received an intestinal transplant. Sequencing used unstimulated CD4+ T cells sorted from spleen or lymph node cells, obtained before intestinal transplant. The chain links TRBV6-6 to TRBJ1-6; possible D gene TRBD1, 6 bases. In nucleotides, the CDR3 is TGTGCCAGCCGTTATTTGGGGGCAGGTGTATCCCTCCACTTT. Translation: CASRYLGAGVSLHF.